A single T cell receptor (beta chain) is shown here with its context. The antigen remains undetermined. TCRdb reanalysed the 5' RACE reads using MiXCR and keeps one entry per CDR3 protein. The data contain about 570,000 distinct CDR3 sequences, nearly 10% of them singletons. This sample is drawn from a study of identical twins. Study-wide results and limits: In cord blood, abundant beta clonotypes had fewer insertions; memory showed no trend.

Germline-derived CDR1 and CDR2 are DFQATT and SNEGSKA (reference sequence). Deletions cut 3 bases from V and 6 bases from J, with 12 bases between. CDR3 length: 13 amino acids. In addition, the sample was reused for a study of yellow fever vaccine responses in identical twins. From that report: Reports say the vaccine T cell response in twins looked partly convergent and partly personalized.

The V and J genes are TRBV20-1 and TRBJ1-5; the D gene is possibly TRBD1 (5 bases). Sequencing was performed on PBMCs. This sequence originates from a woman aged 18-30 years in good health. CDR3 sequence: CSARERRGQPQHF. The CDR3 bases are TGCAGTGCTAGGGAGCGTAGGGGTCAGCCCCAGCATTTT.